This TCR beta chain was retrieved from a study of blood T cell repertoires in COVID-19. Background on the study: Samples came from the United States, Italy and Spain, spanning acute and convalescent COVID-19. Nucleic acid was either cDNA or gDNA, and it came from T cells, B-cell-depleted T cells, or PBMCs.

As handled by the study authors: Researchers report that nucleated cell counts were estimated from reference gene primer amplification. The method was immunoSEQ multiplex PCR; TCRdb's version includes in-frame clones alone and lacks a portion of them. D and trimming were read from the DNA, whereas the V and J calls and clone size are those reported in that table. The data contain over 250,000 clones, roughly 87% of them singletons. The CDR3 length is 15 residues. V lost 6 bases, J lost 3 bases, and 14 bases lay in between. CDR1 MNHEY and CDR2 SVGAGI come from the germline V gene. The receptor's source is a woman in her 30s with acute or convalescent COVID-19. The genes are TRBV6-5 and TRBJ1-4, with a possible D match to TRBD1 (5 bases). Sequenced sample: peripheral blood. The CDR3 loop reads CASSRQPPPNEKLFF. CDR3 nucleotides: TGTGCCAGCAGCCGACAGCCACCCCCTAATGAAAAACTGTTTTTT.